The 28 T cell receptor beta chains listed next were all sequenced from one sample in a study of blood T cell repertoires in COVID-19. The method was immunoSEQ multiplex PCR; TCRdb's version includes in-frame clones alone and lacks a portion of them. The sample includes 25,000 to 35,000 clones, 87% seen only once; the top ten take about a tenth. The sample comprised peripheral blood. The receptors derive from a human donor in a cohort sampled during active COVID-19.

This sequence joins TRBV10-2 and TRBJ2-7; 16 nucleotides align to TRBD2. V lost 0 bases, J lost 2 bases, and 7 bases stayed unmatched. The CDR3 covers 19 residues. Germline CDR1 reads WSHSY; CDR2 reads SAAADI. DNA for the CDR3: TGCGCCAGCAGTGAGTCGGTGGGACTAGCGGGAGGGCCGGCCTACGAGCAGTACTTC. Its protein product is CASSESVGLAGGPAYEQYF.

As regards this clone: An end of the junction does not agree with germline; a read error may underlie this. The V call is TRBV12-3 or TRBV12-4, the J call TRBJ1-2; D unclear. The CDR3 covers 13 residues. The CDR3 loop reads CASSLDGHYGYTF. The CDR3 DNA is TGTGCCAGCAGCTTAGACGGTCACTATGGCTACACCTTC.

The chain joins TRBV6-5 to TRBJ1-2; D is possibly TRBD1 (6 bases). Between the trimmed V and J ends, which lost 2 bases and 3 bases, there was a span of 13 bases. The CDR3 loop spans 15 amino acids. Per the germline V gene, CDR1 is MNHEY and CDR2 is SVGAGI. The CDR3 DNA reads TGTGCCAGCAGTTACCCGAGGGGGGGAGACTATGGCTACACCTTC. Translated: CASSYPRGGDYGYTF.

This clone appeared once. The rearrangement joins TRBV18 to TRBJ1-5; TRBD1 matches at 11 bases. This CDR3 is 16 amino acids long. Germline V gives CDR1 KGHSH, CDR2 LQKENI. Unmatched junction bases numbered 3, after V lost 1 base and J lost 4 bases. The CDR3 spells CASSPLGQGANQPQHF. CDR3 bases: TGTGCCAGCTCACCACTAGGACAGGGGGCGAATCAGCCCCAGCATTTT.

This chain uses TRBV3-1 (or the pseudogene TRBV3-2) with TRBJ2-3, with 10 bases lining up with TRBD2. Per the germline V gene, CDR1 is LGHDT and CDR2 is YNNKEL (reference sequence). V trimming: 4 bases; J trimming: 5 bases; junction bases outside the gene matches: 6. The CDR3 contains 15 residues. The DNA of the CDR3 is TGTGCCAGCAGCCGCCCTAGCGGGGGAGGAGATACGCAGTATTTT. It yields the protein CASSRPSGGGDTQYF.

By frequency in the sample, this clone is medium-sized. V usage is TRBV9 and J usage is TRBJ2-7, with TRBD1 matching over 9 bases. The V gene's germline CDR1 is SGDLS and CDR2 YYNGEE. The CDR3 loop spans 14 amino acids. The J segment lost 2 bases and the V segment lost 1 base, leaving 1 base of the junction unmatched. CDR3 sequence reads: CASSVTGGAYEQYF. The CDR3 bases are TGTGCCAGCAGCGTAACAGGGGGCGCCTACGAGCAGTACTTC.

The chain links TRBV19 to TRBJ1-3; D gene ambiguous. V was clipped by 5 bases and J by 2 bases, with 10 bases between them. Germline CDR1 reads LNHDA; CDR2 reads SQIVND (reference sequence). This CDR3 region has 14 residues. In DNA, the CDR3 is TGTGCCAGTAGTGCTGACTGGGCTGGAAACACCATATATTTT. Protein product: CASSADWAGNTIYF.

This clone showed up just once. The V call is TRBV18, the J call TRBJ2-5; TRBD2 matches at 11 bases. Germline CDR1 reads KGHSH; CDR2 reads LQKENI. Trimming cost V 3 bases and J 2 bases; bases outside gene matches: 5. CDR3 length: 16 amino acids. CDR3 protein: CASSPPLAGEQETQYF. The CDR3 DNA is TGTGCCAGCTCACCCCCACTAGCGGGGGAACAAGAGACCCAGTACTTC. Full variable domain (missing parts from reference TRBV18 and TRBJ2-5): NAGVMQNPRHLVRRRGQEARLRCSPMKGHSHVYWYRQLPEEGLKFMVYLQKENIIDESGMPKERFSAEFPKEGPSILRIQQVVRGDSAAYFCASSPPLAGEQETQYFGPGTRLLVL.

This chain connects TRBV30 to TRBJ1-6; TRBD1 might be the D (6 bases). V shed 8 bases and J shed 5 bases, with 16 bases lying between them. Germline CDR1 reads GTSNPN; CDR2 reads SVGIG (reference sequence). The CDR3 length is 14 residues. The CDR3 sequence: CAVNQGSNNSPLHF. The DNA for the CDR3 is TGTGCCGTAAACCAGGGGAGCAATAATTCACCCCTCCACTTT.

This clone showed up just once. This chain joins TRBV3-1 (or the pseudogene TRBV3-2) and TRBJ2-2, with D unresolved. CDR3 length: 13 amino acids. Trimming stripped 5 bases from V and 7 bases from J, with 11 bases between. The germline CDR1 and CDR2 sequences are LGHDT and YNNKEL (reference sequence). DNA for the CDR3: TGTGCCAGCAGCTTGATCATCGGCGGGGAGCTGTTTTTT. Protein sequence: CASSLIIGGELFF.

This chain connects TRBV5-1 to TRBJ2-7; D might be TRBD2 (6 bases). Germline V gene data show CDR1 as SGHRS and CDR2 as YFSETQ. The length of the CDR3 is 14 residues. The V end was cut by 4 bases, the J end by 6 bases, with 17 bases between. As DNA, the CDR3 is TGCGCCAGCAGCCTTACGGGACTTCCCCGCGAGCAGTACTTC. It is translated as CASSLTGLPREQYF.

The chain couples TRBV19 to TRBJ1-2, with D unclear. This CDR3 is built from 13 residues. Germline-derived CDR1 and CDR2 are LNHDA and SQIVND (reference sequence). Trimming cost V 6 bases and J 1 base, with 9 bases left between them. The CDR3 spells CASRGSLNYGYTF. The CDR3 nucleotides are TGTGCCAGTAGGGGCAGCCTTAACTATGGCTACACCTTC.

The DNA of the CDR3 is TGTGCCAGCAGTGAAGGCTGGGGGGGGGCAGGGGGCGCGCAAAATCAGCCCCAGCATTTT. Translation: CASSEGWGGAGGAQNQPQHF. The gene calls are TRBV6-1 and TRBJ1-5; 8 bases align to TRBD1. The CDR3 sequence is 20 residues long. With 1 base clipped from V and 4 bases from J, the junction kept 18 bases outside the gene matches. Per the germline V gene, CDR1 is MNHNS and CDR2 is SASEGT.

The V gene is TRBV6-5, the J gene TRBJ2-7; 9 bases fit TRBD1. This CDR3 is 16 amino acids long. The ends lost 2 bases at V and 6 bases at J; junction bases unmatched: 11. Germline CDR1 reads MNHEY; CDR2 reads SVGAGI. The CDR3 nucleotides read TGTGCCAGCAGTTACCAATTCGGGACAGGGCTTGGCGAGCAGTACTTC. This gives the protein CASSYQFGTGLGEQYF.

This clone has a handful of counts. The V and J genes are TRBV6-6 and TRBJ2-7, with 12 nucleotides matching TRBD2. The junction had 4 bases not matched to a gene; V was cut back by 4 bases and J by 0 bases. CDR1 MNHNY and CDR2 SVGAGI come from the germline V gene (reference sequence). The CDR3 length is 16 residues. This CDR3 is CASSSTSGRLSYEQYF. The CDR3 bases are TGTGCCAGCAGTTCAACTAGCGGGAGGCTCTCCTACGAGCAGTACTTC.

The chain combines TRBV11-2 with TRBJ2-1; D possibly corresponds to TRBD2 (6 bases). The CDR3 has 14 amino acids. Looked up from germline, CDR1 is SGHAT and CDR2 is FQNNGV. Trimming removed 7 bases from V and 7 bases from J, with 17 bases in between. The CDR3 region has the DNA TGTGCCAGCACCACAGGAGGGAGTAGGAATGAGCAGTTCTTC. It encodes CASTTGGSRNEQFF. The entire variable domain, with the rest obtained from reference TRBV11-2 and TRBJ2-1, is as follows: EAGVAQSPRYKIIEKRQSVAFWCNPISGHATLYWYQQILGQGPKLLIQFQNNGVVDDSQLPKDRFSAERLKGVDSTLKIQPAKLEDSAVYLCASTTGGSRNEQFFGPGTRLTVL.

This sequence joins TRBV2 and TRBJ2-2; perhaps TRBD1 as D (5 bases). Germline V gene data show CDR1 as SNHLY and CDR2 as FYNNEI. V lost 8 bases and J lost 2, with 12 bases in between. This CDR3 spans 14 amino acids. The CDR3 region has the DNA TGTGCCAGCCTGGCACAGGTAAACACCGGGGAGCTGTTTTTT. Its protein is CASLAQVNTGELFF. Drawing the rest from reference TRBV2 and TRBJ2-2, the complete variable domain is EPEVTQTPSHQVTQMGQEVILRCVPISNHLYFYWYRQILGQKVEFLVSFYNNEISEKSEIFDDQFSVERPDGSNFTLKIRSTKLEDSAMYFCASLAQVNTGELFFGEGSRLTVL.

This rearrangement joins TRBV5-3 to TRBJ1-2; unclear D gene. TRBV5-3 falls under the ORF class, with uncertain function. The CDR3 covers 16 residues. The V end was cut by 6 bases, the J end by 5 bases, with 23 bases between. CDR3 loop: CARIRPHRQSEYGYTF. The CDR3 DNA reads as TGTGCCAGAATCCGGCCCCACAGACAATCAGAATATGGCTACACCTTC.

The V gene is TRBV6-5, the J gene TRBJ1-1; perhaps TRBD1 as D (6 bases). The CDR3 is made up of 13 amino acids. Germline CDR1 is MNHEY and CDR2 is SVGAGI. The V and J ends lost 4 bases and 1 base respectively, with 7 bases between them. Here the CDR3 DNA reads TGTGCCAGCAGTTGGGGACAGAACACTGAAGCTTTCTTT. Encoded protein: CASSWGQNTEAFF.

The V and J genes are TRBV3-1 (or the pseudogene TRBV3-2) and TRBJ1-5; 8 nucleotides align to TRBD1. The CDR3 spans 19 residues. The V segment lost 4 bases and the J segment 9 bases; nucleotides outside the gene matches: 23. CDR1 and CDR2 from the germline V gene are LGHDT and YNNKEL (reference sequence). In DNA, the CDR3 is TGTGCCAGCAGCCCCTCACCGCAGACAGGGGCTTTGAGAAAGGGGCCCCAGCATTTT. Encoded protein: CASSPSPQTGALRKGPQHF.

The chain joins TRBV13 to TRBJ2-7, with D maybe TRBD2 (6 bases). With 5 bases removed from V and 4 bases from J, the gap between germline ends came to 18 bases. CDR1 and CDR2 (germline): PRHDT, FYEKMQ (reference sequence). There are 15 residues in the CDR3. CDR3 DNA: TGTGCCAGCAGCCCATCTTCTGCGGGACTGTACGAGCAGTACTTC. It translates to CASSPSSAGLYEQYF.

The chain recombines TRBV18 with TRBJ2-3, with 10 bases matching TRBD2. Trimming removed 1 base from V and 3 bases from J; junction bases left unmatched: 4. This CDR3 region has 16 residues. Germline V gives CDR1 KGHSH, CDR2 LQKENI. The CDR3 sequence: CASSPLAGGETDTQYF. The CDR3 region has the DNA TGTGCCAGCTCACCACTAGCGGGGGGTGAGACAGATACGCAGTATTTT.

The chain has TRBV5-6 and TRBJ1-4, with D hard to call. Germline loops: CDR1 SGHDT, CDR2 YYEEEE. The CDR3 totals 15 residues. The V gene lost 4 bases and the J gene lost 0 bases, with 10 bases spanning the gap. CDR3 residues: CASSPGITTNEKLFF. The CDR3, as DNA: TGTGCCAGCAGCCCAGGAATCACAACTAATGAAAAACTGTTTTTT.

Only a few counts were recorded for this clone. The rearrangement uses TRBV30 and TRBJ2-7, with a weak D call TRBD2 (5 bases). Trimming stripped 0 bases from V and 12 bases from J, with 15 bases between. The CDR3 covers 12 residues. The germline gives CDR1 GTSNPN, CDR2 SVGIG (reference sequence). CDR3 sequence: CAWSVPAGPRYF. For the CDR3, the DNA is TGTGCCTGGAGTGTACCCGCGGGCCCCCGGTACTTC.

On this clone: The junction shows a germline mismatch at one end, possibly a read error. The gene calls are TRBV7-2 and TRBJ2-1; 9 bases map to TRBD2. The CDR3 length is 11 residues. Germline assignment: CDR1 SGHTA and CDR2 FQGNSA. The CDR3 nucleotides read TGTGCCAGCAGCTTCACTAGCGGGCCAATCTTC. Translated, it gives CASSFTSGPIF.

The rearrangement joins TRBV5-1 to TRBJ2-5; TRBD1 is a possible D gene (6 bases). The germline gives CDR1 SGHRS, CDR2 YFSETQ. V shed 2 bases and J shed 1 base, with 9 bases lying between them. This CDR3 is built from 14 residues. Here the CDR3 reads CASSLTTGQETQYF. The CDR3 DNA is TGCGCCAGCAGCTTAACGACAGGCCAAGAGACCCAGTACTTC.

This clone was seen just once. The chain combines TRBV5-1 with TRBJ2-3, with D possibly TRBD1 on 6 matching bases. V lost 1 base and J lost 4, with 10 bases in between. The CDR3 extends over 14 amino acids. CDR1 SGHRS and CDR2 YFSETQ come from the germline V gene. CDR3 loop: CASSLQGSPDTQYF. The CDR3 DNA reads as TGCGCCAGCAGCTTGCAGGGGTCCCCAGATACGCAGTATTTT.

This rearrangement joins TRBV7-8 to TRBJ1-5, with D possibly matching TRBD1 (6 bases). The V gene lost 4 bases and the J gene lost 4 bases, with 11 bases spanning the gap. Germline V lookup: CDR1 SGHVS, CDR2 FQNEAQ. There are 14 residues in the CDR3. CDR3 protein: CASSWGQPNQPQHF. The CDR3 DNA follows: TGTGCCAGCAGCTGGGGGCAGCCAAATCAGCCCCAGCATTTT.